The 14 T cell receptor beta chains reported below all come from one sample, sequenced in a study of immune evolution from preneoplasia to lung adenocarcinoma. TCRdb's copy holds only in-frame clones and misses some; the assay was immunoSEQ multiplex PCR. The table has about 4,200 clones, around 81% seen once. The source material was FFPE adjacent normal lung tissue. The receptor set was obtained from a person aged 70 to 85 with lung adenocarcinoma.

The sample holds a few counts of this clone. The J gene is TRBJ1-1, the V gene TRBV5-6, with D possibly matching TRBD1 (6 bases). V was cut by 1 base and J by 2 bases, with 15 bases left in between. Looked up from germline, CDR1 is SGHDT and CDR2 is YYEEEE. CDR3 length: 16 residues. DNA of the CDR3: TGTGCCAGCAGCTTGCTCACGGGGGGCAGTAACACTGAAGCTTTCTTT. Translated: CASSLLTGGSNTEAFF. Looking up the rest from reference TRBV5-6 and TRBJ1-1 gives the full variable domain: DAGVTQSPTHLIKTRGQQVTLRCSPKSGHDTVSWYQQALGQGPQFIFQYYEEEERQRGNFPDRFSGHQFPNYSSELNVNALLLGDSALYLCASSLLTGGSNTEAFFGQGTRLTVV.

This clone has a handful of counts. The chain joins TRBV2 to TRBJ2-7; the D is unclear. This CDR3 region has 11 residues. Trimming took 6 bases from V and 4 from J, leaving 7 bases between them. Per germline, CDR1 SNHLY and CDR2 FYNNEI. The CDR3 protein is CASSTKYEQYF. As DNA, the CDR3 is TGTGCCAGCAGCACCAAGTACGAGCAGTACTTC.

The rearrangement joins TRBV6-5 to TRBJ1-2; D gene unclear. The V and J ends lost 0 bases and 5 bases respectively, with 4 bases between them. The CDR3 extends over 12 amino acids. The germline V gene encodes CDR1 MNHEY and CDR2 SVGAGI. The CDR3 loop is CASSYSGYGYTF. The DNA of the CDR3 is TGTGCCAGCAGTTACTCGGGTTATGGCTACACCTTC.

The genes are TRBV2 and TRBJ2-7, with 10 bases fitting TRBD2. CDR3 length equals 14 residues. V trimming: 6 bases; J trimming: 4 bases; junction bases outside the gene matches: 6. CDR1 SNHLY and CDR2 FYNNEI come from the germline V gene. The CDR3 protein is CASRTEREGYEQYF. The CDR3 region has the DNA TGTGCCAGCAGGACTGAGCGGGAGGGTTACGAGCAGTACTTC. The full variable domain, its missing parts supplied by reference TRBV2 and TRBJ2-7, is EPEVTQTPSHQVTQMGQEVILRCVPISNHLYFYWYRQILGQKVEFLVSFYNNEISEKSEIFDDQFSVERPDGSNFTLKIRSTKLEDSAMYFCASRTEREGYEQYFGPGTRLTVT.

The chain couples TRBV18 to TRBJ2-2, with unresolved D. The CDR3 extends over 13 amino acids. Germline assignment: CDR1 KGHSH and CDR2 LQKENI. Trimming took 6 bases from V and 4 from J, leaving 9 bases between them. CDR3 DNA: TGTGCCAGCTCCCCCGACACCACCGGGGAGCTGTTTTTT. It yields the protein CASSPDTTGELFF.

This chain's CDR3 is CAWSVGTGYGYTF. Written as DNA, the CDR3 is TGTGCCTGGAGTGTGGGGACCGGGTATGGCTACACCTTC. The V call is TRBV30, the J call TRBJ1-2; D possibly corresponds to TRBD1 (5 bases). Germline V lookup: CDR1 GTSNPN, CDR2 SVGIG (reference sequence). V dropped 0 bases and J dropped 5 bases, with 10 bases sitting between them. The CDR3 spans 13 residues.

This sequence joins TRBV9 and TRBJ2-1, with D possibly matching TRBD2 (6 bases). Per the germline V gene, CDR1 is SGDLS and CDR2 is YYNGEE. Trimming shortened V by 4 bases and J by 4 bases, and 15 bases separated the two germline ends. The CDR3 covers 15 residues. Here the CDR3 reads CASSSSGLEYNEQFF. The CDR3 nucleotides are TGTGCCAGCAGCTCCTCGGGACTTGAGTACAATGAGCAGTTCTTC.

This rearrangement joins TRBV6-6 to TRBJ1-1; D is undetermined. CDR3 length: 15 amino acids. Trimming left V 2 bases short and J 3 bases short, with 13 bases between. Germline CDR1 reads MNHNY; CDR2 reads SVGAGI (reference sequence). The CDR3 spells CASSYAAAGDTEAFF. CDR3 bases: TGTGCCAGCAGTTACGCCGCGGCCGGGGACACTGAAGCTTTCTTT.

The chain has TRBV30 and TRBJ2-5; D call uncertain. Germline lookup yields CDR1 GTSNPN and CDR2 SVGIG (reference sequence). Trimming removed 3 bases at V and 1 base at J, with 18 bases between. There are 16 residues in the CDR3. The CDR3 region is CAWSLHGETFQETQYF. CDR3 DNA: TGTGCCTGGAGCCTACATGGGGAAACATTCCAAGAGACCCAGTACTTC.

This clone has only a few counts. The chain couples TRBV30 to TRBJ1-4; 7 nucleotides align to TRBD1. Germline assignment: CDR1 GTSNPN and CDR2 SVGIG (reference sequence). The CDR3 runs to 16 residues. Trimming removed 0 bases from V and 0 bases from J; junction bases left unmatched: 4. CDR3 region: CAWSVQGTATNEKLFF. The CDR3 DNA sequence: TGTGCCTGGAGTGTACAGGGGACAGCAACTAATGAAAAACTGTTTTTT.

This chain joins TRBV19 and TRBJ2-6; no reliable D call. V was trimmed by 11 bases and J by 2 bases, leaving 16 bases between them. CDR1 LNHDA and CDR2 SQIVND come from the germline V gene (reference sequence). The CDR3 is 15 residues long. CDR3 sequence reads: CAAKSPQPGANVLTF. In DNA, the CDR3 is TGTGCCGCAAAATCCCCCCAGCCTGGGGCCAACGTCCTGACTTTC.

V is TRBV28 and J is TRBJ2-7; the match to TRBD2 covers 11 bases. This CDR3 has 16 amino acids. CDR1 is MDHEN and CDR2 is SYDVKM in the germline V gene. V lost 3 bases to trimming and J lost 4 bases; unmatched junction nucleotides: 8. DNA for the CDR3: TGTGCCAGCAGTTTTGATGCTAGCGGGAGGACATACGAGCAGTACTTC. It is translated as CASSFDASGRTYEQYF.

In its sample, this clone was seen once. The gene calls are TRBV9 and TRBJ1-6; D is perhaps TRBD1 (5 bases). The CDR3 extends over 16 amino acids. CDR1 SGDLS and CDR2 YYNGEE come from the germline V gene. V lost 3 bases to trimming and J lost 8 bases, with 18 bases between them. CDR3 sequence reads: CASSATSTAGDSPLHF. The CDR3 bases are TGTGCCAGCAGCGCGACCTCGACCGCGGGGGATTCACCCCTCCACTTT.

The chain has TRBV7-2 and TRBJ2-2; the match to TRBD2 covers 7 bases. CDR1 is SGHTA, CDR2 FQGNSA, per germline. This CDR3 comprises 16 residues. V lost 5 bases to trimming and J lost 3 bases; unmatched junction nucleotides: 9. The CDR3 region has the DNA TGTGCCAGCAGCCCGCCGGGACTAAGGGACACCGGGGAGCTGTTTTTT. Residues: CASSPPGLRDTGELFF. Full variable domain (remainder filled in from reference TRBV7-2 and TRBJ2-2): GAGVSQSPSNKVTEKGKDVELRCDPISGHTALYWYRQSLGQGLEFLIYFQGNSAPDKSGLPSDRFSAERTGGSVSTLTIQRTQQEDSAVYLCASSPPGLRDTGELFFGEGSRLTVL.